These 30 T cell receptor beta chains originate from one sample sequenced in a study of T cells after yellow fever vaccination. TCRdb reprocessed the 5' RACE reads via MiXCR and lists one record per CDR3 protein. Altogether 90,000 to 150,000 distinct CDR3 sequences are present, around 6.7% being singletons, with the ten largest covering 2.5% to 3%. The sequences come from CD4+ T cells sorted from PBMCs, collected roughly 46 days after the first yellow fever vaccination. The receptor set was obtained from a man between 18 and 35 years old who received the YFV17D yellow fever vaccine.

The chain uses TRBV7-3 and TRBJ2-2; possible D gene TRBD1, 6 bases. Germline V gene lookup returns CDR1 SGHTA and CDR2 FQGTGA. The ends were cut back, 6 bases at V and 1 base at J, with 9 bases in the middle. This CDR3 is 14 amino acids long. The CDR3 here is CASRSTGNTGELFF. In DNA form, the CDR3 reads TGTGCCAGCAGATCGACAGGGAACACCGGGGAGCTGTTTTTT.

This clonotype was counted ten times or more. The chain uses TRBV10-3 and TRBJ2-1; tentatively, D is TRBD1 (5 bases). The ends were cut back, 7 bases at V and 6 bases at J, with 13 bases in the middle. The germline V gene has CDR1 ENHRY and CDR2 SYGVKD. This CDR3 is 13 amino acids long. CDR3 in DNA: TGTGCCATCACTTGGCAGGGAAGCAATGAGCAGTTCTTC. The encoded protein is CAITWQGSNEQFF.

There are many counts of this clonotype. The J gene is TRBJ2-1, the V gene TRBV2; D uncertain. V lost 4 bases, J lost 0 bases, and 7 bases lay in between. CDR1 is SNHLY, CDR2 FYNNEI, per germline. This CDR3 region has 14 residues. The CDR3 spells CASSVSSSYNEQFF. The CDR3 nucleotides are TGTGCCAGCAGTGTATCCAGCTCCTACAATGAGCAGTTCTTC.

There are many counts of this clonotype. This sequence joins TRBV5-4 and TRBJ2-7; D gene uncertain. Germline values: CDR1 SGHNT, CDR2 YYREEE (reference sequence). This CDR3 contains 12 residues. Trimming left V 2 bases short and J 3 bases short, with 6 bases between. Here the CDR3 reads CASSFLSYEQYF. CDR3 coding DNA: TGTGCCAGCAGCTTTTTGAGCTACGAGCAGTACTTC.

In its sample, this clonotype was seen a few times. The rearrangement uses TRBV2 and TRBJ1-1; D uncertain. Per germline, CDR1 SNHLY and CDR2 FYNNEI. This CDR3 comprises 12 residues. V lost 4 bases and J 4 bases, leaving 7 bases between the germline ends. CDR3 protein: CASSGDVTEAFF. The CDR3 DNA reads as TGTGCCAGCAGTGGAGATGTCACTGAAGCTTTCTTT.

This clonotype was observed many times. The chain joins TRBV7-3 to TRBJ2-7, with D perhaps assigned TRBD1 or TRBD2 (5 bases each). The CDR3 has 22 residues. Trimming shortened V by 0 bases and J by 0 bases, and 30 bases separated the two germline ends. The V gene's germline CDR1 is SGHTA and CDR2 FQGTGA. The CDR3 DNA follows: TGTGCCAGCAGCTTAACGGCGTCCACTTCCACATCACACGGGACGCACTCCTACGAGCAGTACTTC. Protein sequence: CASSLTASTSTSHGTHSYEQYF.

This clonotype was seen ten or more times. The rearrangement joins TRBV5-1 to TRBJ2-2; tentatively, D is TRBD2 (5 bases). The germline gives CDR1 SGHRS, CDR2 YFSETQ. The CDR3 is 13 amino acids. V lost 4 bases and J 7 bases, leaving 11 bases between the germline ends. The DNA for the CDR3 is TGCGCCAGCAGCCCCGGGGAACGCGGGGAGCTGTTTTTT. Amino acid sequence: CASSPGERGELFF.

This clonotype was seen a handful of times. The J gene is TRBJ2-7, the V gene TRBV20-1; either TRBD1 or TRBD2 may supply D (5 bases each). Trimming stripped 3 bases from V and 2 bases from J, with 17 bases between. Germline CDR1 is DFQATT and CDR2 is SNEGSKA (reference sequence). The CDR3 length is 15 residues. CDR3: CSARKPGTDPYEQYF. The CDR3 region has the DNA TGCAGTGCTAGGAAACCCGGGACGGACCCCTACGAGCAGTACTTC.

With respect to this clonotype: A much larger clone is a single base away; this may be a read error. V and J are TRBV5-6 and TRBJ2-1, with no clear D. The germline V gene encodes CDR1 SGHDT and CDR2 YYEEEE. The CDR3 runs 11 residues. This CDR3 is CDPNKFDEQFF. Written as DNA, the CDR3 is TGTGACCCCAACAAGTTTGATGAGCAGTTCTTC.

CDR3 region: CASSPIEDTQYF. The CDR3 nucleotides are TGTGCCAGCAGCCCAATTGAGGATACGCAGTATTTT. The V call is TRBV7-2, the J call TRBJ2-3; D gene unclear. V was shortened by 5 bases and J by 6 bases, with 9 bases between the two germline ends. The CDR3 contains 12 residues. Germline-derived CDR1 and CDR2 are SGHTA and FQGNSA.

This clonotype was counted many times. The chain links TRBV25-1 to TRBJ1-2, with D tentatively TRBD1 (6 bases). V was pared by 4 bases and J by 8 bases, with 11 bases between. CDR1 MGHDK and CDR2 SYGVNS come from the germline V gene. This CDR3 has 12 amino acids. CDR3 sequence: CASSVSGVGYTF. The CDR3 nucleotides are TGTGCCAGCAGTGTGTCAGGGGTCGGCTACACCTTC.

This clonotype came up many times. The chain recombines TRBV5-1 with TRBJ1-1; weak D call: TRBD1 (6 bases). This CDR3 has 15 amino acids. Germline CDR1 is SGHRS and CDR2 is YFSETQ. V was trimmed by 2 bases and J by 3 bases, leaving 14 bases between them. This chain's CDR3 is CASSLQGIGDTEAFF. CDR3 nucleotides: TGCGCCAGCAGCTTACAGGGAATTGGTGACACTGAAGCTTTCTTT.

This clonotype was detected a few times. This chain connects TRBV12-3 or TRBV12-4 to TRBJ1-6, with D tentatively TRBD1 (6 bases). CDR3 length equals 14 residues. The V end was cut by 10 bases, the J end by 1 base, with 11 bases between. As DNA, the CDR3 is TGTGCCACCCGGGGGCCGTCCTATAATTCACCCCTCCACTTT. It translates to CATRGPSYNSPLHF.

This clonotype showed up many times. V gene TRBV19 combines with J gene TRBJ2-2; 9 bases agree with TRBD2. The J segment lost 0 bases and the V segment lost 2 bases, leaving 10 bases of the junction unmatched. Germline V CDR1 and CDR2: LNHDA, SQIVND (reference sequence). The CDR3 length is 19 residues. The CDR3 is CASSILLAGASTNTGELFF. For the CDR3, the DNA is TGTGCCAGTAGTATACTTTTAGCGGGGGCCTCTACGAACACCGGGGAGCTGTTTTTT.

This clonotype was counted at least ten times. J is TRBJ2-1 and V is TRBV20-1; D could derive from TRBD1 or TRBD2 (6 bases each). The germline V and J ends were trimmed by 4 bases and 9 bases, with 19 bases remaining between them. This CDR3 has 14 amino acids. Germline loops: CDR1 DFQATT, CDR2 SNEGSKA (reference sequence). The chain's CDR3 is CSATPAKGGIEQFF. In DNA form, the CDR3 reads TGCAGTGCTACCCCTGCGAAGGGGGGCATTGAGCAGTTCTTC.

J is TRBJ2-3 and V is TRBV15; 11 nucleotides line up with TRBD2. The V segment lost 0 bases and the J segment 6 bases; nucleotides outside the gene matches: 5. Germline assignment: CDR1 LNHNV and CDR2 YYDKDF (reference sequence). The CDR3 has 16 amino acids. This CDR3 is CATSRDLAGGRDTQYF. Here the CDR3 DNA reads TGTGCCACCAGCAGAGATTTAGCGGGGGGGCGGGATACGCAGTATTTT.

The table lists this clonotype with a few counts. This sequence joins TRBV5-1 and TRBJ1-1; possible D gene TRBD1, 5 bases. Looked up from germline, CDR1 is SGHRS and CDR2 is YFSETQ. The V and J ends lost 0 bases and 7 bases respectively, with 13 bases between them. This CDR3 contains 14 residues. CDR3 residues: CASSLAGGSYEAFF. The CDR3 DNA follows: TGCGCCAGCAGCTTGGCGGGGGGGTCCTATGAAGCTTTCTTT.

This clonotype was counted many times. The chain recombines TRBV4-3 with TRBJ2-1; TRBD2 is a possible D gene (5 bases). V lost 3 bases to trimming and J lost 12 bases, with 12 bases between them. This CDR3 is built from 12 residues. The germline gives CDR1 LGHNA, CDR2 YSLEER. The CDR3 loop is CASSHHSGVQFF. DNA of the CDR3: TGCGCCAGCAGCCATCACTCCGGGGTGCAGTTCTTC.

Many counts were recorded for this clonotype. CDR3 DNA: TGTGCCAGCACCCCGTTAGATACGCAGTATTTT. As protein: CASTPLDTQYF. The chain couples TRBV7-9 to TRBJ2-3; D is uncertain. The germline CDR1 and CDR2 sequences are SEHNR and FQNEAQ (reference sequence). V was clipped by 7 bases and J by 5 bases, with 7 bases between them. The CDR3 loop spans 11 amino acids.

This clonotype was detected many times. The chain links TRBV6-2 or TRBV6-3 to TRBJ1-1; tentatively, D is TRBD1 (5 bases). The CDR3 covers 14 residues. Looked up from germline, CDR1 is MNHEY and CDR2 is SVGEGT. V lost 2 bases to trimming and J lost 1 base, with 8 bases between them. The CDR3 nucleotides read TGTGCCAGCAGTTACGGGGGGAGGAACACTGAAGCTTTCTTT. Translating it yields CASSYGGRNTEAFF.

This clonotype appeared many times. CDR3 coding DNA: TGTGCCAGCAGCTTCGGACAGACGAGGACTGAAGCTTTCTTT. It yields the protein CASSFGQTRTEAFF. J is TRBJ1-1 and V is TRBV7-2, with a weak D call TRBD1 (6 bases). Germline CDR1 SGHTA, CDR2 FQGNSA. V gave up 3 bases and J gave up 5 bases, with 13 bases separating them. The CDR3 has 14 amino acids.

This clonotype appeared many times. The CDR3 spells CASSQETRSRGNQPQHF. DNA for the CDR3: TGCGCCAGCAGCCAAGAAACCCGCTCGAGGGGCAATCAGCCCCAGCATTTT. The chain is built from TRBV4-1 and TRBJ1-5; D not resolved. The CDR3 is 17 amino acids. The germline V gene has CDR1 MGHRA and CDR2 YSYEKL. V lost 0 bases and J lost 2, with 14 bases in between.

This clonotype was recorded at least ten times. The chain joins TRBV4-2 to TRBJ1-4; D not certain. Germline V gene lookup returns CDR1 LGHNA and CDR2 YNFKEQ. This CDR3 contains 15 residues. V was clipped by 4 bases and J by 3 bases, with 12 bases between them. CDR3 sequence: CASSPRAPSNEKLFF. CDR3 coding DNA: TGTGCCAGCAGCCCGAGGGCCCCCTCTAATGAAAAACTGTTTTTT.

The sample holds many counts of this clonotype. Germline and junction disagree at one end, which may indicate a read error. V is TRBV7-7 and J is TRBJ2-5; tentatively, D is TRBD1 (5 bases). The germline V gene encodes CDR1 SSHAT and CDR2 FNYEAQ (reference sequence). The CDR3 covers 15 residues. This CDR3 is CASSSSQGVMETQYF. The CDR3 DNA is TGTGCTAGCAGCAGCAGCCAAGGGGTTATGGAGACCCAGTACTTC.

This clonotype was seen repeatedly, ten times or more. CDR3 in amino acids: CATSRVRGARTGELFF. The CDR3 coding sequence is TGTGCCACCAGCAGAGTAAGAGGGGCGCGGACCGGGGAGCTGTTTTTT. The rearrangement joins TRBV15 to TRBJ2-2, with D perhaps given as TRBD1 or TRBD2 (5 bases each). Trimming removed 1 base from V and 5 bases from J, with 14 bases in between. The CDR3 is 16 residues long. Germline values: CDR1 LNHNV, CDR2 YYDKDF (reference sequence).

Worth noting for this clonotype: A clone one base away is much larger, so this may be a read error. The chain links TRBV18 to TRBJ1-6; 10 bases align to TRBD1. Germline values: CDR1 KGHSH, CDR2 LQKENI. This CDR3 is 14 amino acids long. V lost 6 bases and J lost 11; bases outside the gene matches: 7. The CDR3 DNA reads TGTGCCAGCTCCCAGGGACAGGGGCTTCCACCCCTCCACTTT. It translates to CASSQGQGLPPLHF.

At least ten counts were recorded for this clonotype. This chain connects TRBV4-2 to TRBJ2-7, with a tentative D call TRBD1 (6 bases). Trimming took 3 bases from V and 3 from J, leaving 12 bases between them. The CDR3 spans 14 residues. Germline-derived CDR1 and CDR2 are LGHNA and YNFKEQ. The CDR3 region has the DNA TGTGCCAGCAGCCAGGGAACAGGGCTCTACGAGCAGTACTTC. This translates into CASSQGTGLYEQYF.

This CDR3 reads CASSLAQNTEAFF. The CDR3 DNA sequence: TGTGCCAGCAGTTTGGCCCAGAACACTGAAGCTTTCTTT. The chain couples TRBV12-3 or TRBV12-4 to TRBJ1-1; D is uncertain. The V gene lost 3 bases and the J gene lost 1 base, with 6 bases spanning the gap. The CDR3 contains 13 residues.

This clonotype was counted ten times or more. The gene calls are TRBV20-1 and TRBJ1-2, with D perhaps matching TRBD1 (6 bases). V gave up 6 bases and J gave up 8 bases, with 19 bases separating them. Germline V gene lookup returns CDR1 DFQATT and CDR2 SNEGSKA (reference sequence). CDR3 size: 13 residues. DNA for the CDR3: TGCAGTGCCCCGGACAGAACCAAGAGGGGCTACACCTTC. Translated, it gives CSAPDRTKRGYTF.

In its sample, this clonotype was seen many times. The chain uses TRBV18 and TRBJ1-3; D is ambiguous. With 3 bases removed from V and 4 bases from J, the gap between germline ends came to 16 bases. CDR1 and CDR2 from the germline V gene are KGHSH and LQKENI. The CDR3 contains 16 residues. This CDR3 reads CASSPIGSAQGNTIYF. The CDR3 nucleotides read TGTGCCAGCTCACCTATCGGGTCCGCACAAGGAAACACCATATATTTT.